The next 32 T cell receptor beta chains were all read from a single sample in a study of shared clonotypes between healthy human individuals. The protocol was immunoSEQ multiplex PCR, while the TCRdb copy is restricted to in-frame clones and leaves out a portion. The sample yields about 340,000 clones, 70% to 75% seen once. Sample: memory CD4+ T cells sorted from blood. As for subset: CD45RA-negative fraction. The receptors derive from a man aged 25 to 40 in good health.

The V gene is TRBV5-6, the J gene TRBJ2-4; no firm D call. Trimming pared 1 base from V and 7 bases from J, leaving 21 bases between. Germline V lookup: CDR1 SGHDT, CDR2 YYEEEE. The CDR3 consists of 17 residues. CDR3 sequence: CASSLLASLGLGNIQYF. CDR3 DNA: TGTGCCAGCAGCTTGTTAGCATCGTTGGGTTTGGGGAACATTCAGTACTTC.

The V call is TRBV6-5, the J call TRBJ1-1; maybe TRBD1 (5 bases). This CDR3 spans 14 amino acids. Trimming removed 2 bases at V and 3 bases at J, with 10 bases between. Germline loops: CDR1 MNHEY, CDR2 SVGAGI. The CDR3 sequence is CASSYALGDTEAFF. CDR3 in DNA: TGTGCCAGCAGTTACGCACTAGGGGACACTGAAGCTTTCTTT.

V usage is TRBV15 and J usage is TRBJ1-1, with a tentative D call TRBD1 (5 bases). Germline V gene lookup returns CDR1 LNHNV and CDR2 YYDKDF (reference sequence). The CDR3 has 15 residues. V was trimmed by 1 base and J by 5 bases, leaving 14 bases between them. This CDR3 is CATSRGWGMETEAFF. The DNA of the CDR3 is TGTGCCACCAGCAGAGGTTGGGGGATGGAAACTGAAGCTTTCTTT.

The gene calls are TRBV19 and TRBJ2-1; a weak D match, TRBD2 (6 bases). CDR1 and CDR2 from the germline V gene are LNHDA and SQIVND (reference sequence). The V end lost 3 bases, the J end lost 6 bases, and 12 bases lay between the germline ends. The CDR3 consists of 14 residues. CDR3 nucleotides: TGTGCCAGTAGTATTAGCGGACACAGCAATGAGCAGTTCTTC. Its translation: CASSISGHSNEQFF.

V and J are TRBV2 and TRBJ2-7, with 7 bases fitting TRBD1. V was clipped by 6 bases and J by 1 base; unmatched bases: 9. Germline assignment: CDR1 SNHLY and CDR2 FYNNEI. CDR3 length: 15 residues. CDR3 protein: CASRDRDSVSYEQYF. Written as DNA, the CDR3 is TGTGCCAGCAGGGACCGGGACAGTGTATCCTACGAGCAGTACTTC.

The CDR3 DNA follows: TGTGCCAGCAGCGTAGGAACAGTCTATGGCTACACCTTC. It specifies CASSVGTVYGYTF. The V call is TRBV9, the J call TRBJ1-2; D gene ambiguous. This CDR3 region has 13 residues. The germline V gene encodes CDR1 SGDLS and CDR2 YYNGEE. With 0 bases removed from V and 4 bases from J, the gap between germline ends came to 7 bases.

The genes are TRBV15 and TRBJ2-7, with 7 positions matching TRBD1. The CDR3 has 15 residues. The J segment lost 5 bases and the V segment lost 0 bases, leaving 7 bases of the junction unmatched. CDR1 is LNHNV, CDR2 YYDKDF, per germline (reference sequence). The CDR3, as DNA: TGTGCCACCAGCAGAGATCCGACAGGGACCCACGAGCAGTACTTC. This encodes CATSRDPTGTHEQYF.

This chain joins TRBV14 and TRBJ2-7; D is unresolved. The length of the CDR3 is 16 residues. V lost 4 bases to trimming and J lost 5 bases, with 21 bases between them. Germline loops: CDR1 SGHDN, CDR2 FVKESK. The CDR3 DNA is TGTGCCAGCAGCCCTTTTGCCCTACAACGTTGGAACGAGCAGTACTTC. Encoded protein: CASSPFALQRWNEQYF.

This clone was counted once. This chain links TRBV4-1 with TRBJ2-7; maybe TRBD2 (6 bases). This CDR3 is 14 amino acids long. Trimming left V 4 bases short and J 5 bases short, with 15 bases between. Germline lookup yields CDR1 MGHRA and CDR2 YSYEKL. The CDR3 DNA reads TGCGCCAGCAGCCTACGGCCCAGGGAGGACGAGCAGTACTTC. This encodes CASSLRPREDEQYF.

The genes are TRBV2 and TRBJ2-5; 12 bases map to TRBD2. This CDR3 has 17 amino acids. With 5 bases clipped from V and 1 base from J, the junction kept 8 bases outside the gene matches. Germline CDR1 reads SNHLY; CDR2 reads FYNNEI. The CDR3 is CASSSGAGLAGQETQYF. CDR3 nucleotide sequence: TGTGCCAGCAGTTCCGGGGCGGGACTAGCGGGCCAAGAGACCCAGTACTTC.

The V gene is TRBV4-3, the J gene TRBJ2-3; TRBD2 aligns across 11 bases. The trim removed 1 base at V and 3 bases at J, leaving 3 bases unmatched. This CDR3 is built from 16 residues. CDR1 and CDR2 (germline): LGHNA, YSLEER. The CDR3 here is CASSQGLAGGTDTQYF. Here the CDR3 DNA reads TGCGCCAGCAGCCAAGGTCTAGCGGGAGGTACAGATACGCAGTATTTT.

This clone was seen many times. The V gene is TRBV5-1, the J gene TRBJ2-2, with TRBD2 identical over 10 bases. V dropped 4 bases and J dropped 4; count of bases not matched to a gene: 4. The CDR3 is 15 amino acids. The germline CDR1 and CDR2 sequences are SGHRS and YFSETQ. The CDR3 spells CASSPASGSTGELFF. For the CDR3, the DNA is TGCGCCAGCAGCCCCGCTAGCGGGAGCACCGGGGAGCTGTTTTTT.

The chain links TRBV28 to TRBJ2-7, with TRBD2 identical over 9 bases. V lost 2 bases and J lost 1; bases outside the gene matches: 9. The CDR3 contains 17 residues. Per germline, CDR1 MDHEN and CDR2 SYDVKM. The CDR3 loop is CASSLVSAGGGSYEQYF. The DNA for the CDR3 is TGTGCCAGCAGTTTAGTGAGCGCGGGAGGGGGGTCCTACGAGCAGTACTTC.

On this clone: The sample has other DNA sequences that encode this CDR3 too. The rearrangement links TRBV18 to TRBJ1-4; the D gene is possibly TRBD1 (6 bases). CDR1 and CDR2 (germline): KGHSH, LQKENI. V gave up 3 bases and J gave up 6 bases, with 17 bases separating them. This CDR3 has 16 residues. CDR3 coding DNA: TGTGCCAGCTCACCTTCGTCGCGGCAGGGGTATGAAAAACTGTTTTTT. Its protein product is CASSPSSRQGYEKLFF.

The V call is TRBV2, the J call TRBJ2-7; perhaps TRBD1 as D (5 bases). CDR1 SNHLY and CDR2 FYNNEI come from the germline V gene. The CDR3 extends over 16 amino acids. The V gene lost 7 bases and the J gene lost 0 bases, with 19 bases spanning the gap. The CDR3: CASMGIGVQSSYEQYF. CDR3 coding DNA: TGTGCCAGCATGGGGATAGGGGTCCAGAGCTCCTACGAGCAGTACTTC.

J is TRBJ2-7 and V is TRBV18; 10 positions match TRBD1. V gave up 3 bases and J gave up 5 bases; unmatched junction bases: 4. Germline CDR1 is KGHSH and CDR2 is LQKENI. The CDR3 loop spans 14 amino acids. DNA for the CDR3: TGTGCCAGCTCACCGGGAGGGACAGGGGACGAGCAGTACTTC. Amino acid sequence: CASSPGGTGDEQYF.

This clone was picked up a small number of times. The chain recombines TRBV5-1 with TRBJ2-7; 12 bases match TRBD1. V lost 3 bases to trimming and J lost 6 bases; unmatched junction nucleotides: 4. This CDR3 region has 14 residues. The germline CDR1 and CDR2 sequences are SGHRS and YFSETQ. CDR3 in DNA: TGCGCCAGCAGCTGGGGACAGGGGGCGGCCGAGCAGTACTTC. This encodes CASSWGQGAAEQYF.

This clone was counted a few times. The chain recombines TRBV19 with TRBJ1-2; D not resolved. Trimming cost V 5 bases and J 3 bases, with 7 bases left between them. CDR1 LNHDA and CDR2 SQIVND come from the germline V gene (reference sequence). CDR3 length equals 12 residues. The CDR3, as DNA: TGTGCCAGTAGTTATCAATACTATGGCTACACCTTC. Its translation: CASSYQYYGYTF.

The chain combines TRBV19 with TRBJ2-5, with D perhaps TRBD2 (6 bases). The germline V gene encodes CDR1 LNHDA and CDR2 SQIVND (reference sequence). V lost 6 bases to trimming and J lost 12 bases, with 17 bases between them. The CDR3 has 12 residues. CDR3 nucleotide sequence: TGTGCCAGTAGCGGGGCTGGCGGGGAAAAGTACTTC. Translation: CASSGAGGEKYF.

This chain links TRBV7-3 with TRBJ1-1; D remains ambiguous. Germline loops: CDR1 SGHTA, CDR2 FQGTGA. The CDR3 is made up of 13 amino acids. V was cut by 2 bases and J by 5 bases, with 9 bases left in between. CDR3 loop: CASSLGSGTEAFF. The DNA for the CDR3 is TGTGCCAGCAGCTTAGGTTCTGGTACTGAAGCTTTCTTT. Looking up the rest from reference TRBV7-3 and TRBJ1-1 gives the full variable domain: GAGVSQTPSNKVTEKGKYVELRCDPISGHTALYWYRQSLGQGPEFLIYFQGTGAADDSGLPNDRFFAVRPEGSVSTLKIQRTERGDSAVYLCASSLGSGTEAFFGQGTRLTVV.

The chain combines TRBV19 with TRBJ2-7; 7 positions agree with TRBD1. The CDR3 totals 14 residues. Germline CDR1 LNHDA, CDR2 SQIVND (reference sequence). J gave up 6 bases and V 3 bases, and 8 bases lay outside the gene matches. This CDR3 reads CASSMRRDSFEQYF. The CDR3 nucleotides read TGTGCCAGTAGTATGCGTAGGGACAGCTTCGAGCAGTACTTC.

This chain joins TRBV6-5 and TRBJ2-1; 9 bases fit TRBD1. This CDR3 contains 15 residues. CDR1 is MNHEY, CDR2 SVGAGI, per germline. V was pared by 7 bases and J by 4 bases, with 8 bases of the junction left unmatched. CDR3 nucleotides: TGTGCCAGCACCCCAACAGGGGGCGGTTACAATGAGCAGTTCTTC. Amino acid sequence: CASTPTGGGYNEQFF.

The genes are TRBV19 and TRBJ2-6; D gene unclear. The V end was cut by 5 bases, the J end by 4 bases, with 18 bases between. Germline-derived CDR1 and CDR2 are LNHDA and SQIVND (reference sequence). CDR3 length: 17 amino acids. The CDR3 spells CASSVLPRSTGANVLTF. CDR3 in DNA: TGTGCCAGTAGTGTCCTCCCCAGGTCTACCGGGGCCAACGTCCTGACTTTC.

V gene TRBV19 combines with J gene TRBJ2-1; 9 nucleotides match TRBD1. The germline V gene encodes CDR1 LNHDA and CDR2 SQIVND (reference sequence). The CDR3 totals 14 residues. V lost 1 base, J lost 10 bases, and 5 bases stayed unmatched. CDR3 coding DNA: TGTGCCAGTAGTATAGGGGGACAGGGTTTCGAGCAGTTCTTC. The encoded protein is CASSIGGQGFEQFF.

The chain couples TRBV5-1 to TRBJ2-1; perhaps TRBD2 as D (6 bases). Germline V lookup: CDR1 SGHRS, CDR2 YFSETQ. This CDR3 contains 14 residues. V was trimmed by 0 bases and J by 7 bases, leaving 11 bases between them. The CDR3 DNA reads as TGCGCCAGCAGCTTGGGGCTAGCGCAGAATGAGCAGTTCTTC. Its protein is CASSLGLAQNEQFF.

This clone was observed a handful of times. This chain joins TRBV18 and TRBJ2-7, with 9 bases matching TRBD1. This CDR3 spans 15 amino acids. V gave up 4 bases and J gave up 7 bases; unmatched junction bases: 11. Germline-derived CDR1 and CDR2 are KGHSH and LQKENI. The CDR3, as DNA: TGTGCCAGCTCACAGTCGGGACAGGGCATAGGGGAGCAGTACTTC. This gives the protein CASSQSGQGIGEQYF.

CDR3 sequence: CASSSLMRGYEQYF. CDR3 nucleotide sequence: TGTGCCAGCAGCTCGTTGATGAGGGGCTACGAGCAGTACTTC. The rearrangement links TRBV7-2 to TRBJ2-7; D tentatively fits TRBD1 or TRBD2 (5 bases each). Germline V CDR1 and CDR2: SGHTA, FQGNSA. Trimming took off 4 bases at V and 3 bases at J, with 13 bases between the two ends. The CDR3 sequence is 14 residues long.

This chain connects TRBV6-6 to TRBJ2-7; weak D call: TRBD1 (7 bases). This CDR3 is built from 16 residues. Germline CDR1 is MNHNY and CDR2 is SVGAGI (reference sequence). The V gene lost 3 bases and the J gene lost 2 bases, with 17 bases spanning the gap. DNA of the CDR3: TGTGCCAGCAGTTATTTGGGGGGCGACAGGGCCTACGAGCAGTACTTC. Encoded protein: CASSYLGGDRAYEQYF.

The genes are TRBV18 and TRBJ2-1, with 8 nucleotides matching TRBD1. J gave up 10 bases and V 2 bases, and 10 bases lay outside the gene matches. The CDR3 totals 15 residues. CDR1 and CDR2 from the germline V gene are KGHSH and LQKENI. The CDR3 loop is CASSPVDRAFTEQFF. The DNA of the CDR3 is TGTGCCAGCTCACCAGTGGACAGGGCGTTTACGGAGCAGTTCTTC.

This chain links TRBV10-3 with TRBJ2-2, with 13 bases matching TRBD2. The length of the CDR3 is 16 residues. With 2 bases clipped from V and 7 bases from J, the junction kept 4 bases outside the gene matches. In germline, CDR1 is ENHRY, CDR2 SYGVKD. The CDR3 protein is CAISEGLAGVNGELFF. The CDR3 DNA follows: TGTGCCATCAGTGAGGGACTAGCGGGAGTGAACGGGGAGCTGTTTTTT.

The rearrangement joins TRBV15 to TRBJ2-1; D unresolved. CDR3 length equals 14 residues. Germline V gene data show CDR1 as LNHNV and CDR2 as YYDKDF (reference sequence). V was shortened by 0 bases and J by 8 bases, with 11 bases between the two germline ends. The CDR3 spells CATSRDHLADEQFF. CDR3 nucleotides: TGTGCCACCAGCAGAGACCACTTAGCCGATGAGCAGTTCTTC. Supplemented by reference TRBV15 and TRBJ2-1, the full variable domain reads DAMVIQNPRYQVTQFGKPVTLSCSQTLNHNVMYWYQQKSSQAPKLLFHYYDKDFNNEADTPDNFQSRRPNTSFCFLDIRSPGLGDTAMYLCATSRDHLADEQFFGPGTRLTVL.

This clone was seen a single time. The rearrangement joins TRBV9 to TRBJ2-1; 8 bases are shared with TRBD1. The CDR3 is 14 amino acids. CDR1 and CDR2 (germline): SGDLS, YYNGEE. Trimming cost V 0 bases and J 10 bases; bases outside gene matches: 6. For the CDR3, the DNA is TGTGCCAGCAGCGTAGAAGGACAGGGATCGGAGCAGTTCTTC. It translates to CASSVEGQGSEQFF.